This record concerns one T cell receptor (beta chain) sequence. Its antigen is not identified. More than 9.5 ml fresh peripheral blood yielded the PBMCs. The sample comes from a study of T cells in Graves' hyperthyroidism and ophthalmopathy. Study overall: Before any treatment, at initial diagnosis, peripheral blood was collected.

Germline V CDR1 and CDR2: LNHDA, SQIVND (reference sequence). The CDR3 runs 13 residues. V gave up 3 bases and J gave up 8 bases, with 13 bases separating them. Findings and limits, study-wide: Researchers report that a 13 V-J model separated ophthalmopathy from stable hyperthyroidism.

Template material for amplifying TCR beta CDR3 regions consisted of RNA transcripts. The TCR CDR3 was amplified in a first-round RT-PCR using the HTBI primer set. MiXCR, applied by TCRdb to the multiplex PCR reads, yields one record per CDR3 protein. The sample carries around 800,000 distinct CDR3 sequences, roughly 37% recorded once. The chain employs TRBV19 and TRBJ1-2; D might be TRBD1 (5 bases). Source material: blood. This TCR came from a man aged 18 to 35 with Graves' hyperthyroidism. Here the CDR3 DNA reads TGTGCCAGTAGTATGGGCCTCGGGGACGGCTACACCTTC. Protein product: CASSMGLGDGYTF.